These T cell receptor beta chains were read from a single sample in a study of TIL therapy for anti-PD-1-resistant metastatic lung cancer. Data came from immunoSEQ multiplex PCR; TCRdb stores just in-frame clones and leaves some out. The data contain about 50,000 clones, 70% to 85% of them singletons. Specimen: blood, collected at baseline. The origin of the receptors is a woman aged 30 to 85 with non-small cell lung cancer. Each CDR3 is given without its conserved first and last residue. The order of the fields is J gene, V gene, CDR3 protein.

>TRBJ2-3|TRBV4-2
ASSQDRGGPTDTQY
>TRBJ2-7|TRBV15
ATSRGQSTDYEQY
>TRBJ2-7|TRBV19
ASSDRYEQY
>TRBJ2-5|TRBV9
ASSANPGRPETQY
>TRBJ2-7|TRBV7-8
ASSPRGYEQY
>TRBJ2-2|TRBV19
ASTPVGQGGAGELF
>TRBJ2-2|TRBV4-1
ASSQVLRDRGDTGELF
>TRBJ2-5|TRBV11-3
ASSRGSQETQY
>TRBJ1-3|TRBV5-5
ASSLAPENTIY
>TRBJ2-3|TRBV6-1
AGNYGRTDTQY
>TRBJ1-1|TRBV6-5
ASRVLMNTEAF
>TRBJ1-5|TRBV19
ASSPSSTGSRGNQPQH
>TRBJ1-4|TRBV27
ANSRDGDEKLF
>TRBJ2-1|TRBV6-5
ASTGGGSYNEQF
>TRBJ2-5|TRBV9
ASSPWDTQETQY
>TRBJ1-1|TRBV13
ASSGGQGDTEAF
>TRBJ1-5|TRBV27
ARWEEQGINQPQH
>TRBJ2-3|TRBV2
ASGERRVTDTQY
>TRBJ2-7|TRBV5-4
ASSSGLADVYEQY
>TRBJ2-1|TRBV19
ASSIGQGARGNEQF
>TRBJ2-7|TRBV6-1
ASRLTSGSSYEQY
>TRBJ2-7|TRBV6-4
ASSESGTGPYEQY
>TRBJ2-4|TRBV9
ASSVEGGGIQY
>TRBJ1-3|TRBV7-8
ASSLAARPSSGNTIY
>TRBJ2-3|TRBV29-1
SVDGVVGTDTQY
>TRBJ2-3|TRBV5-4
ASSNRLAGGTDTQY
>TRBJ2-6|TRBV7-6
ASSPGWSGANVLT
>TRBJ1-4|TRBV5-6
ASSYGTENEKLF